Below, one T cell receptor beta chain is given with its context. Its specificity is unknown. These data come from a study of T cells in localized non-small cell lung cancer. General study findings and limits: Adjacent uninvolved lung had the highest clonality, suggesting focused antigen responses. Prolonged overall survival went with higher T cell density in the blood.

Sequencing was performed with immunoSEQ multiplex PCR; in TCRdb, only in-frame clones are kept and a portion is missing. This table has tens of thousands of clones, less than 90% appearing once. From germline, CDR1 is LNHDA and CDR2 SQIVND (reference sequence). Trimming shortened V by 6 bases and J by 0 bases, and 12 bases separated the two germline ends. This CDR3 comprises 15 residues. The chain combines TRBV19 with TRBJ1-5, with a weak D call TRBD1 (6 bases). The receptor was derived from a male donor aged 60 or older with stage III squamous cell lung carcinoma. The sequencing here drew on peripheral blood, taken before any cancer treatment. CDR3 DNA: TGTGCCAGTAGGGCCGACAGGTATAGCAATCAGCCCCAGCATTTT. Its protein is CASRADRYSNQPQHF.